This paragraph reports one TCR beta chain. This sample was taken from a study of blood T cell repertoires in COVID-19. In the study overall: Donors in the United States, Italy and Spain gave samples during acute or convalescent COVID-19. Sources were T cells, B-cell-depleted T cells, or PBMCs; the material itself was cDNA or gDNA.

Per the study methods: From reference gene primer amplification, estimates of nucleated cell counts were derived. The assay was immunoSEQ multiplex PCR, and TCRdb's table has in-frame clones only and misses some. From that table come the V and J calls and clone size; the DNA was used to work out D and trimming. The data hold roughly 140,000 clones, with about nine tenths observed a single time. The CDR3 extends over 14 amino acids. CDR1 is ENHRY and CDR2 is SYGVKD in the germline V gene. With 2 bases removed from V and 6 bases from J, the gap between germline ends came to 11 bases. Material: peripheral blood. The chain employs TRBV10-3 and TRBJ2-1, with D perhaps matching TRBD1 (6 bases). This clonotype originated in a woman aged 60-70 years with active or convalescent COVID-19. CDR3 region: CAISEAGAPNEQFF. The CDR3 DNA reads TGTGCCATCAGTGAGGCAGGGGCTCCCAATGAGCAGTTCTTC.